Presented here are 8 T cell receptor beta chains from one specimen sequenced in a study of T cell repertoires in cytomegalovirus infection. Using its own MiXCR run on the reads, TCRdb lists one record per CDR3 protein. The table records over 200,000 distinct CDR3 sequences, roughly 15% of them present only once. The sequenced material came from PBMCs. The receptor source for this set is a human donor in good health (CMV status not recorded). Some clones in this sample may be carry-over from other donors' samples.

The genes are TRBV7-6 and TRBJ2-7; 11 bases line up with TRBD1. CDR3 length: 13 amino acids. V lost 5 bases, J lost 5 bases, and 2 bases stayed unmatched. From germline, CDR1 is SGHVS and CDR2 FNYEAQ. CDR3 nucleotide sequence: TGTGCCAGCAGCACGGGACAGGGGGACGAGCAGTACTTC. Its protein is CASSTGQGDEQYF.

This clonotype was seen at least ten times. The J gene is TRBJ1-2, the V gene TRBV7-2; 8 bases map to TRBD1. The V segment lost 6 bases and the J segment 7 bases; nucleotides outside the gene matches: 7. CDR3 size: 13 residues. Germline V gives CDR1 SGHTA, CDR2 FQGNSA. In DNA form, the CDR3 reads TGTGCCAGCAGTCAGGACAGGGTAATTGGCTACACCTTC. Translated, it gives CASSQDRVIGYTF.

The table lists this clonotype with a few counts. This chain uses TRBV27 with TRBJ1-5; D is unclear. The CDR3 has 15 amino acids. Germline V gene data show CDR1 as MNHEY and CDR2 as SMNVEV (reference sequence). Trimming pared 8 bases from V and 0 bases from J, leaving 14 bases between. CDR3: CASCPLGDSNQPQHF. CDR3 coding DNA: TGTGCCAGCTGCCCCCTCGGGGATAGCAATCAGCCCCAGCATTTT.

This clonotype was seen repeatedly, ten times or more. The chain employs TRBV6-1 and TRBJ1-5, with D possibly matching TRBD1 (6 bases). The V gene lost 7 bases and the J gene lost 6 bases, with 13 bases spanning the gap. The CDR3 extends over 13 amino acids. CDR1 is MNHNS and CDR2 is SASEGT in the germline V gene. The CDR3 sequence: CASKGGAGQPQHF. The CDR3 DNA reads TGTGCCAGCAAGGGGGGCGCGGGTCAGCCCCAGCATTTT.

The chain combines TRBV20-1 with TRBJ2-3; D ambiguous. The V end was cut by 1 base, the J end by 4 bases, with 6 bases between. Germline V gene data show CDR1 as DFQATT and CDR2 as SNEGSKA (reference sequence). This CDR3 contains 12 residues. The CDR3 is CSARAQADTQYF. CDR3 DNA sequence: TGCAGTGCTAGAGCCCAAGCAGATACGCAGTATTTT.

This rearrangement joins TRBV7-9 to TRBJ2-7; weak D call: TRBD1 (5 bases). The CDR3 consists of 16 residues. Deletions cut 5 bases from V and 0 bases from J, with 17 bases between. The V gene's germline CDR1 is SEHNR and CDR2 FQNEAQ (reference sequence). The chain's CDR3 is CASSSTGGRGSYEQYF. For the CDR3, the DNA is TGTGCCAGCAGCAGTACTGGCGGAAGGGGCTCCTACGAGCAGTACTTC.

The chain combines TRBV12-3 or TRBV12-4 with TRBJ1-2; no definite D call. The V gene lost 1 base and the J gene lost 8 bases, with 8 bases spanning the gap. The CDR3 has 12 residues. CDR3 amino acids: CASSLEASGYTF. CDR3 nucleotides: TGTGCCAGCAGTTTAGAGGCGTCCGGCTACACCTTC.

This clonotype was observed many times. The chain carries TRBV29-1 and TRBJ2-5, with D perhaps TRBD2 (6 bases). V shed 7 bases and J shed 4 bases, with 16 bases lying between them. Germline loops: CDR1 SQVTM, CDR2 ANQGSEA. The CDR3 spans 13 residues. CDR3 region: CSANGGIGETQYF. For the CDR3, the DNA is TGCAGCGCCAACGGAGGGATCGGAGAGACCCAGTACTTC.